Listed below are T cell receptor beta chains from one sample, sequenced in a study of blood T cells in healthy people across ages. MiXCR was run by TCRdb on the 5' RACE reads, yielding one entry per CDR3 protein. The sample includes 780,000 or so distinct CDR3 sequences, approximately 25% of them seen just once. The sample also formed part of further work on T cells of mothers and their children.

Sequenced material: blood. The receptors were gathered from a boy younger than 18 in good health. CDR3s include the opening cysteine and the closing phenylalanine or tryptophan. The order of the fields is D gene, clone size, J gene, V gene, CDR3 protein, CDR3 DNA. A D gene is named only where the DNA matches it firmly. A row's size may be missing; if present it is once, few, many or a size class.

NA NA TRBJ1-4 TRBV7-2 CASRAGRAEKLFF TGTGCCAGCAGAGCGGGGCGTGCTGAAAAACTGTTTTTT
TRBD1 few TRBJ1-2 TRBV7-9 CASSFGTGVYGYTF TGTGCCAGCAGCTTCGGGACAGGCGTATATGGCTACACCTTC
NA NA TRBJ2-5 TRBV6-2/TRBV6-3 CASSYRGPSDSRDTQYF TGTGCCAGCAGTTACAGAGGTCCCTCGGACTCCAGGGATACCCAGTACTTC
TRBD1 few TRBJ1-2 TRBV27 CASSFSGQVYGYTF TGTGCCAGCAGTTTTTCAGGACAGGTTTATGGCTACACCTTC
NA NA TRBJ2-7 TRBV7-9 CASSLGPGSEQYF TGTGCCAGCAGCTTAGGCCCAGGGAGCGAGCAGTACTTC
NA NA TRBJ2-5 TRBV7-9 CASSLDGGQQETQYF TGTGCCAGCAGCTTAGACGGAGGGCAACAAGAGACCCAGTACTTC
NA many TRBJ2-1 TRBV6-6 CASSYSTGRAYNEQFF TGTGCCAGCAGTTACTCGACCGGGAGAGCCTACAATGAGCAGTTCTTC
NA NA TRBJ1-6 TRBV6-6 CASSSPGEDSPLHF TGTGCCAGCAGTAGCCCGGGGGAGGATTCACCCCTCCACTTT
NA few TRBJ2-7 TRBV20-1 CSAVPGHLYEQYF TGCAGTGCAGTACCGGGACACCTCTACGAGCAGTACTTC
TRBD2 few TRBJ2-2 TRBV5-1 CASSSAPGLANTGELFF TGCGCCAGCAGCTCTGCCCCGGGACTAGCGAACACCGGGGAGCTGTTTTTT
TRBD2 NA TRBJ2-3 TRBV4-1 CASSQPRTSGKTDTQYF TGCGCCAGCAGCCAACCCCGGACTAGCGGGAAAACAGATACGCAGTATTTT
NA few TRBJ1-2 TRBV28 CASSSGTESSYTF TGTGCCAGCAGTTCCGGGACCGAGTCTAGCTACACCTTC
TRBD2 few TRBJ2-1 TRBV25-1 CASSEFPGTSGDRSYNEQFF TGTGCCAGCAGTGAATTTCCCGGGACTAGCGGGGATCGCTCCTACAATGAGCAGTTCTTC
TRBD1 NA TRBJ1-1 TRBV5-1 CASSLADRSNTEAFF TGCGCCAGCAGCTTGGCGGACAGGTCGAACACTGAAGCTTTCTTT
TRBD1 few TRBJ2-1 TRBV5-1 CASSKDRVGEQFF TGCGCCAGCAGCAAAGACAGGGTCGGTGAGCAGTTCTTC
TRBD1 few TRBJ1-4 TRBV15 CATSPGTGIEKLFF TGTGCCACCAGCCCCGGGACAGGGATCGAAAAACTGTTTTTT
NA NA TRBJ2-5 TRBV2 CAGRVSRQETQYF TGTGCCGGCAGAGTTTCTAGGCAAGAGACCCAGTACTTC
TRBD2 few TRBJ2-3 TRBV12-3/TRBV12-4 CASSLAGLGQSTDTQYF TGTGCCAGCAGTTTAGCGGGACTAGGGCAAAGCACAGATACGCAGTATTTT